The clone carrying this TCR beta chain was seen ten or more times. Its antigen is not known. TCR beta CDR3 regions were amplified from RNA transcripts. RT-PCR was first run with HTBI primers, then multiplex PCR in a second round. Each CDR3 protein is one row after TCRdb ran MiXCR on the multiplex PCR reads. Found here are 400,000 or so distinct CDR3 sequences, approximately 17% of them singletons; the top ten hold 2% to 3%. This CDR3 spans 15 amino acids. The V segment lost 5 bases and the J segment 3 bases; nucleotides outside the gene matches: 5. Germline CDR1 LNHDA, CDR2 SQIVND (reference sequence). This specimen belongs to a study of Graves' ophthalmopathy and Graves' hyperthyroidism. Broader study findings: Most thyroid clonotypes with frequency above 0.001 were detected in blood too.

Sequencing was carried out using peripheral blood. The chain carries TRBV19 and TRBJ2-7; 12 nucleotides line up with TRBD2. This TCR derives from an adult woman with stable Graves' hyperthyroidism. The CDR3 loop is CASSPSGRAVYEQYF. Written as DNA, the CDR3 is TGTGCCAGTAGTCCTAGCGGGAGGGCCGTCTACGAGCAGTACTTC.